This TCR beta chain was documented in a study of T cell responses to AZD1222 COVID-19 vaccine. Sequenced by immunoSEQ multiplex PCR; TCRdb stores in-frame clones only, minus some. Of fewer than 150,000 clones listed, 70% to 90% are singletons. Note on this clone: The junction does not match germline at one end; this may be a read error.

The CDR3 has 14 residues. CDR1 and CDR2 from the germline V gene are MDHEN and SYDVKM. The sample in question was peripheral blood, obtained on day 0 of AZD1222 vaccination. The TCR originated in an adult in good health. This chain links TRBV28 with TRBJ2-1; D not resolved. The chain's CDR3 is CASSLSRPANVQFF. The CDR3 nucleotides read TGTGCCAGCAGTTTATCGAGACCCGCGAATGTGCAGTTCTTC.